A single sample is the source of the 15 T cell receptor beta chains below, sequenced in a study of graft-versus-host responses after intestinal transplantation. The method was immunoSEQ multiplex PCR; TCRdb's version includes in-frame clones alone and lacks a portion of them. The top ten clones hold about 0.95% of a sample with around 95,000 clones, less than 90% of them seen once. No antigen is known for these receptors. The sequenced sample was unstimulated CD4+ T cells sorted from spleen or lymph node cells, obtained before transplant. These receptors came from a human donor who was the organ donor for an intestinal transplant.

V usage is TRBV7-2 and J usage is TRBJ2-1; D might be TRBD1 (6 bases). This CDR3 contains 15 residues. From germline, CDR1 is SGHTA and CDR2 FQGNSA. V was shortened by 0 bases and J by 2 bases, with 8 bases between the two germline ends. The CDR3 reads CASSLAWGPYNEQFF. CDR3 nucleotide sequence: TGTGCCAGCAGCTTAGCGTGGGGGCCCTACAATGAGCAGTTCTTC. The full variable domain, rest sourced from reference TRBV7-2 and TRBJ2-1, is GAGVSQSPSNKVTEKGKDVELRCDPISGHTALYWYRQSLGQGLEFLIYFQGNSAPDKSGLPSDRFSAERTGGSVSTLTIQRTQQEDSAVYLCASSLAWGPYNEQFFGPGTRLTVL.

The chain carries TRBV6-1 and TRBJ1-5; 8 nucleotides align to TRBD1. This CDR3 region has 13 residues. Per germline, CDR1 MNHNS and CDR2 SASEGT. Germline trimming cut 10 bases from V and 9 bases from J; bases unmatched to any gene: 11. CDR3 amino acids: CATWTGLRRPQHF. The CDR3 region has the DNA TGTGCCACCTGGACAGGGCTAAGGCGGCCCCAGCATTTT.

J is TRBJ1-2 and V is TRBV28; possibly TRBD1 for D (5 bases). This CDR3 is built from 12 residues. Germline-derived CDR1 and CDR2 are MDHEN and SYDVKM. Trimming cost V 6 bases and J 6 bases, with 11 bases left between them. CDR3 nucleotide sequence: TGTGCCAGCAGCTCAGGGAGGAATGGCTACACCTTC. Its translation is CASSSGRNGYTF.

The CDR3 protein is CASSGFGYAGELFF. The CDR3 DNA is TGTGCCAGTAGTGGATTCGGTTACGCCGGGGAGCTGTTTTTT. V is TRBV19 and J is TRBJ2-2; D uncertain. The germline V gene has CDR1 LNHDA and CDR2 SQIVND (reference sequence). Deletions cut 5 bases from V and 6 bases from J, with 13 bases between. CDR3 length: 14 residues.

The chain employs TRBV7-3 and TRBJ1-1; 10 bases fit TRBD1. CDR1 is SGHTA, CDR2 FQGTGA, per germline. V trimming: 3 bases; J trimming: 5 bases; junction bases outside the gene matches: 3. The CDR3 runs 14 residues. The CDR3 spells CASSFGTGATEAFF. The CDR3 DNA reads as TGTGCCAGCAGCTTCGGGACAGGGGCGACTGAAGCTTTCTTT.

The chain recombines TRBV7-8 with TRBJ2-6; no clear D. This CDR3 spans 16 amino acids. V gave up 1 base and J gave up 0 bases, with 7 bases separating them. Germline assignment: CDR1 SGHVS and CDR2 FQNEAQ. The CDR3 reads CASSLGAASGANVLTF. In DNA, the CDR3 is TGTGCCAGCAGCTTAGGGGCAGCCTCTGGGGCCAACGTCCTGACTTTC. The full variable domain, in which reference TRBV7-8 and TRBJ2-6 provide the parts outside the CDR3, is GAGVSQSPRYKVAKRGQDVALRCDPISGHVSLFWYQQALGQGPEFLTYFQNEAQLDKSGLPSDRFFAERPEGSVSTLKIQRTQQEDSAVYLCASSLGAASGANVLTFGAGSRLTVL.

The chain carries TRBV30 and TRBJ2-7; no clear D gene. The CDR3 extends over 12 amino acids. Germline V lookup: CDR1 GTSNPN, CDR2 SVGIG (reference sequence). Deletions cut 7 bases from V and 3 bases from J, with 13 bases between. CDR3 amino acids: CAFSRPVYEQYF. The DNA of the CDR3 is TGTGCCTTTTCCCGGCCCGTCTACGAGCAGTACTTC.

The V gene is TRBV28, the J gene TRBJ2-2; the match to TRBD1 covers 9 bases. The length of the CDR3 is 15 residues. Per the germline V gene, CDR1 is MDHEN and CDR2 is SYDVKM. Trimming cost V 7 bases and J 5 bases; bases outside gene matches: 8. The CDR3 DNA reads as TGTGCCAGCAAGGAACAGGGGGCTCTGACCGGGGAGCTGTTTTTT. Translated, it gives CASKEQGALTGELFF.

The chain combines TRBV27 with TRBJ2-7; TRBD1 matches at 12 bases. Germline loops: CDR1 MNHEY, CDR2 SMNVEV (reference sequence). V shed 2 bases and J 5 bases; nucleotides not matched to a gene: 4. The CDR3 spans 15 residues. The CDR3 DNA is TGTGCCAGCAGTTTAGCCGGGACAGGGGGCCACGAGCAGTACTTC. Translating gives CASSLAGTGGHEQYF.

This rearrangement joins TRBV4-1 to TRBJ2-7; D possibly corresponds to TRBD2 (6 bases). CDR3 length: 16 residues. With 0 bases removed from V and 0 bases from J, the gap between germline ends came to 12 bases. From germline, CDR1 is MGHRA and CDR2 YSYEKL. For the CDR3, the DNA is TGCGCCAGCAGCCAAGATGTGGGAGGAGGCTCCTACGAGCAGTACTTC. Translated, it gives CASSQDVGGGSYEQYF.

This chain connects TRBV7-2 to TRBJ2-5, with D maybe TRBD1 (5 bases). The CDR3 extends over 15 amino acids. V was clipped by 1 base and J by 5 bases, with 14 bases between them. Germline V gene data show CDR1 as SGHTA and CDR2 as FQGNSA. CDR3 coding DNA: TGTGCCAGCAGCTTAGAAGGGGCCACGTTGGAGACCCAGTACTTC. It codes for CASSLEGATLETQYF. The whole variable domain, filled in from reference TRBV7-2 and TRBJ2-5, reads GAGVSQSPSNKVTEKGKDVELRCDPISGHTALYWYRQSLGQGLEFLIYFQGNSAPDKSGLPSDRFSAERTGGSVSTLTIQRTQQEDSAVYLCASSLEGATLETQYFGPGTRLLVL.

With regard to this clone: This CDR3 is also generated by other DNA sequences in the sample. The chain combines TRBV27 with TRBJ1-5; 10 nucleotides align to TRBD1. The germline V gene encodes CDR1 MNHEY and CDR2 SMNVEV (reference sequence). V shed 6 bases, J shed 1 base, and the junction held 3 bases outside the gene matches. There are 15 residues in the CDR3. The CDR3 nucleotides read TGTGCCAGCAGCCCGACAGGGGGCAGCAATCAGCCCCAGCATTTT. It yields the protein CASSPTGGSNQPQHF.

The chain is built from TRBV18 and TRBJ1-5, with D uncertain. Germline loops: CDR1 KGHSH, CDR2 LQKENI. The CDR3 consists of 13 residues. Trimming removed 1 base from V and 3 bases from J, with 4 bases in between. In nucleotides, the CDR3 is TGTGCCAGCTCACCACTGTTCAATCAGCCCCAGCATTTT. As protein: CASSPLFNQPQHF.

The chain has TRBV6-1 and TRBJ1-6, with D tentatively TRBD1 (5 bases). The germline CDR1 and CDR2 sequences are MNHNS and SASEGT. The CDR3 extends over 17 amino acids. Trimming pared 3 bases from V and 7 bases from J, leaving 19 bases between. CDR3 protein: CASSDRPGDYSNSPLHF. CDR3 coding DNA: TGTGCCAGCAGTGACCGGCCGGGGGACTACTCAAATTCACCCCTCCACTTT.

The rearrangement links TRBV18 to TRBJ2-5; D gene unclear. CDR1 and CDR2 from the germline V gene are KGHSH and LQKENI. CDR3 length: 13 amino acids. V lost 2 bases to trimming and J lost 3 bases, with 7 bases between them. The CDR3 DNA reads as TGTGCCAGCTCACCAACCACCGAAGAGACCCAGTACTTC. Protein sequence: CASSPTTEETQYF.